This T cell receptor (beta chain) appears in the sequencing data of a study of cytomegalovirus exposure and HLA in healthy donors (dated by TCRdb to 2017 to 2019). In terms of the full investigation: An earlier analysis of roughly 610 of the donors reported 276 Gb of sequence data and 117 million unique TCR beta sequences obtained from approximately 180 million T cells. Roughly 320 gigabases of sequencing data and roughly 80 million unique TCR sequences made up an early release that covered fewer than 650 HLA-typed donors. The genetic ancestry cluster associated with self-reported Caucasian donors included 81% of the 350 to 500 genotyped donors. The study was designed to test whether signatures of past pathogen exposure could be identified by cataloging public T cell receptors. The study profiled the T cell repertoires of 666 subjects by immunosequencing and related them to cytomegalovirus serostatus. In addition to the first cohort of several hundred subjects, a separate validation cohort of under 150 different subjects was used. High-throughput TCR immunosequencing, statistical association of individual TCRs with disease status, and machine learning were combined to predict cytomegalovirus infection status. A later analysis re-examined previously published TCR beta repertoires from over 500 donors and added high-resolution HLA genotyping to investigate patterns of TCR occurrence. Rather than drawing on any new phenotypic data, the later analysis identified candidate immune exposures from TCR beta sequences and the way those sequences occurred across donors. To decide whether each TCR beta V gene segment behaved as functional or pseudogenic, an earlier analysis of nearly 600 of the donors relied on high-throughput TCR beta sequencing. Donor age, sex, ethnicity and CMV serostatus were collected together with the repertoire data. Genome-wide SNP genotypes for about 65% of the roughly 700 donors were used in a later genetic analysis, which treated that subset as a discovery cohort. All discovery cohort repertoires had been generated on a single sequencing platform. Class I and class II HLA loci were covered by the typing at four-digit resolution. Typing coverage varied by locus: 629-630 donors for A, B, C, DRB1 and DQB1; some 520 for DQA1; 606 for DPA1; 450 to 480 for DPB1. Roughly 5 DR-DQ haplotypes were handled as single units for association and clustering, since linkage in the cohort was strong. Among 398 genotyped donors of the cohort, an average of about 240,000 unique TCR beta nucleotide sequences were sequenced per donor, about a sixth of them non-productive. Broad study findings and their caveats: In a later analysis, most CMV-associated TCR beta chains were found to appear HLA-restricted, with HLA associations seemingly driven largely by CMV exposure. A further reported finding was that TCR beta sequences accurately predicted the HLA-A and HLA-B alleles for most subjects in the first cohort. Most TCR sequences were observed very rarely across donors, whereas some public TCRs were present in many individuals. In this cohort, only TCR beta chains were sequenced, and detectable features were limited by the absence of alpha or paired-chain data. Correlated functional status among segregating V segments might be attributable to linkage disequilibrium, but an unknown experimental factor could not be ruled out. Some IMGT-functional V segments, including TRBV6-2 and TRBV6-3, could not be distinguished by the 87-base-pair reads and were therefore excluded. The classifier was reported to diagnose cytomegalovirus status with high specificity and sensitivity in both the original cohort and the validation cohort. A group of highly shared sequence variants was considered likely to be a technical artifact of the sequencing pipeline. A later analysis associated roughly 17,000 TCR beta sequences with specific HLA alleles at a false discovery rate of 0.05. When HLA alleles, especially DR and DQ, strongly co-occurred, attributing TCR associations to individual alleles was difficult. In a later analysis, several top co-occurrence clusters were reported to appear linked to parvovirus B19, influenza, CMV and Epstein-Barr virus. Some 15 rarely observed V segments, including chromosome 9 orphons, were excluded from the earlier analysis of several hundred of the donors because counts were too low. In a later analysis, TCR association rates were found to vary across HLA loci, with the most associated TCRs seen for DRB1 alleles and the fewest for HLA-C alleles. Because some donors lacked HLA typing at each locus, the association tests relied only on the typed subset. In an earlier analysis of some 550 of the donors, most TCR beta V segments were observed in productive rearrangements about 87% or about 30% of the time, broadly matching IMGT annotations. A few of the identified cytomegalovirus-associated TCR beta chains were confirmed in vitro to be specific for cytomegalovirus antigens. According to a later genetic analysis, donors in an Asian-associated ancestry cluster had fewer N-insertions in productive TCRs than the approximately 670-donor mean. A total of about 180 TCR beta chains were listed by the study as associated with cytomegalovirus. Immune exposure information for the cohort was limited to CMV serostatus. In a later genetic analysis, a missense DCLRE1C variant was associated with V-gene and J-gene trimming of TCR beta chains, and the association was replicated in an independent cohort. The authors suggested that the approach could potentially be extended to other disease states and immunological phenotypes. Roughly uniform sequencing depth across donors was assumed in presence/absence analyses, although this assumption may not hold. A later analysis found that HLA-associated TCR beta chains were more clonally expanded and had lower generation probabilities than equally common non-associated chains.

The library was generated by the immunoSEQ multiplex PCR assay. For the multiplex PCR, a mixture combining 60 forward primers for TCR Vbeta segments and 13 reverse primers for TCR Jbeta segments was used. The CDR3 region of rearranged TCR beta genes was amplified from genomic DNA by a multiplex PCR assay. On the Illumina HiSeq System, the amplified TCR beta libraries were sequenced as 87-base-pair reads. Processing in the source paper ran as follows. A later analysis tallied around 87 million unique TCR beta chains across the 600 to 700 repertoires, and some 10 million of those chains were shared by two or more donors. A nearest-neighbor algorithm error-corrected the raw reads and collapsed the reads into unique sequences, merging closely related sequences to remove PCR and sequencing errors. To assign V, D and J gene segments, CDR3 sequences were aligned to IMGT reference sequences. For a sequence to be retained, a match of at least six nucleotides to both a V gene segment and a J gene segment was required. Rearrangements were called productive when the CDR3 lacked stop codons and stayed in frame with V and J; all others were non-productive. CDR3 was defined by IMGT convention, running from the second conserved V-encoded cysteine to the conserved J-encoded phenylalanine. The earlier analysis of 500 to 750 of the donors excluded any sequence lacking an unambiguous match to a single V gene segment. In an earlier analysis of approximately 610 of the donors, V segments were called functional above 56.7% productive rearrangements and were called segregating when the between-donor standard deviation exceeded 5%. To diagnose cytomegalovirus status from the catalog of TCR beta chain sequences, a statistical classification framework was built. In a later analysis, TCR nucleotide sequences were compared against IMGT/GENE-DB human TR gene sequences so that V and J genes could be assigned. In a later analysis, CDR3 sequences and most-parsimonious VDJ recombination scenarios were assigned using the TCRdist pipeline. In a later analysis, each TCR beta chain was defined by its CDR3 amino acid sequence together with its V-gene family, and reads lacking a unique V-gene family were excluded. As a way to deal with suspected cross-contamination and a sequencing artifact, a later analysis dropped approximately 590 nucleotide sequences that were highly shared and had low generation probability. In a later analysis, a clonal expansion index for each public chain was calculated from normalized within-repertoire ranks of inferred template counts. In a later analysis, generation probabilities were computed using a VDJ recombination model fitted to out-of-frame rearrangements, and the results were checked against IGoR. In a later analysis, TCR-TCR, TCR-HLA and TCR-CMV co-occurrence was scored with hypergeometric tests, and a repertoire-size bias correction was applied to TCR pairs. A later analysis estimated false discovery rates by permuting HLA or CMV assignments 20 times. A later analysis grouped co-occurring TCRs with DBSCAN, adding TCRdist sequence similarity when clustering within HLA-allele-positive subsets. Repertoires with fewer than 30,000 or more than 120,000 public chains were left out of co-occurrence clustering, as were a handful of repertoires with anomalous nucleotide sharing. TCRdb holds this immuneACCESS table with in-frame rearrangements only. Some clones are missing; in checked studies, unresolved V genes explain under half, and the rest has no known cause. The D gene and trimming were derived from the DNA, and the V and J assignments and clone size from that table. The sample includes some 170,000 clones, with approximately 76% observed a single time. Jointly, the top ten make up around 1.5% of the sample.

Taken from the germline V gene, the CDR1 and CDR2 loops are SGHTA and FQGNSA. Reading from cysteine to phenylalanine, the CDR3 counts 14 amino acids. The retained sequence is limited to the CDR3, 42 bases, with the frame set at the first base. At the junction V is shortened by 4 bases and J by 3 bases; bases outside the gene matches: 5. On this clone: No cognate antigen has been identified for it. Qualities for individual bases were not recorded, and no much larger clone is one base off.

The cohort comprised fewer than 750 healthy bone marrow donors. Cohort members were all nominally healthy when sampled, although unrecorded immune exposures were likely present. The donor tested CMV seronegative and was one of the 352 seronegative cohort members. A peripheral blood sample was provided by each donor, and peripheral blood mononuclear cells were used for TCR beta sequencing. Genomic DNA was extracted from the blood cell samples with the Qiagen DNeasy Blood Extraction Kit. The rearrangement combines TRBV7-2 with TRBJ2-7; TRBD1 fits 8 bases in the junction. The receptor was isolated from a man in his 60s in good health and CMV-seronegative. The specimen was PBMCs. The nucleotides are TGTGCCAGCAGCTCCTTCGGACAGGGCTACGAGCAGTACTTC. This yields the protein CASSSFGQGYEQYF.